This passage covers 8 T cell receptor beta chains from one sample sequenced in a study of T cell repertoires in cytomegalovirus infection. TCRdb ran MiXCR on the reads and lists one entry per CDR3 protein. The data show some 300,000 distinct CDR3 sequences, 9.6% seen once. Material for sequencing was PBMCs. These receptors were obtained from a human donor in good health (CMV status not recorded). Some clones in this sample may be carry-over from other donors' samples.

The chain joins TRBV6-2 or TRBV6-3 to TRBJ2-5; D is undetermined. The CDR3 covers 12 residues. Trimming pared 7 bases from V and 1 base from J, leaving 7 bases between. The germline V gene has CDR1 MNHEY and CDR2 SVGEGT. CDR3 protein: CASTASQETQYF. The CDR3 DNA sequence: TGTGCCAGCACGGCCAGCCAAGAGACCCAGTACTTC.

This rearrangement joins TRBV10-3 to TRBJ2-1, with a possible D match to TRBD2 (6 bases). The V end was cut by 4 bases, the J end by 4 bases, with 23 bases between. There are 18 residues in the CDR3. The germline V gene has CDR1 ENHRY and CDR2 SYGVKD. The CDR3 here is CAISGQGISGTQYNEQFF. The CDR3 DNA reads as TGTGCCATCAGTGGGCAGGGTATCTCCGGGACTCAGTACAATGAGCAGTTCTTC.

The table lists this clonotype with many counts. CDR3 protein: CASRTGTNQPQHF. Here the CDR3 DNA reads TGTGCCAGCAGGACAGGGACCAATCAGCCCCAGCATTTT. The chain links TRBV28 to TRBJ1-5; 7 positions agree with TRBD1. The V gene end was trimmed by 6 bases and the J gene end by 3 bases; junction bases not matched to a gene: 2. Germline V gene lookup returns CDR1 MDHEN and CDR2 SYDVKM. The CDR3 is 13 amino acids. Full variable domain (remainder filled in from reference TRBV28 and TRBJ1-5): DVKVTQSSRYLVKRTGEKVFLECVQDMDHENMFWYRQDPGLGLRLIYFSYDVKMKEKGDIPEGYSVSREKKERFSLILESASTNQTSMYLCASRTGTNQPQHFGDGTRLSIL.

This clonotype was seen repeatedly, ten times or more. The rearrangement joins TRBV27 to TRBJ2-7, with D perhaps TRBD2 (7 bases). Germline V gene lookup returns CDR1 MNHEY and CDR2 SMNVEV (reference sequence). Trimming left V 3 bases short and J 2 bases short, with 14 bases between. The CDR3 is 15 residues long. Written as DNA, the CDR3 is TGTGCCAGCAGTTTGGTTGCGGGGGCCCCCTACGAGCAGTACTTC. This sequence encodes CASSLVAGAPYEQYF.

This clonotype was detected many times. CDR3 region: CASSQDPSRGELFF. CDR3 DNA: TGCGCCAGCAGCCAAGATCCCAGCAGGGGGGAGCTGTTTTTT. The V and J genes are TRBV4-1 and TRBJ2-2; D not resolved. The CDR3 runs to 14 residues. V gave up 0 bases and J gave up 8 bases, with 10 bases separating them. Germline V gene data show CDR1 as MGHRA and CDR2 as YSYEKL.

This clonotype appeared many times. The rearrangement links TRBV2 to TRBJ2-5; D gene ambiguous. The CDR3 spans 8 residues. Trimming shortened V by 5 bases and J by 12 bases, and 4 bases separated the two germline ends. The germline CDR1 and CDR2 sequences are SNHLY and FYNNEI. Written as DNA, the CDR3 is TGTGCCAGCAGTCCCGAGTACTTC. Amino acids: CASSPEYF. Together with reference TRBV2 and TRBJ2-5, the CDR3 gives the full variable domain: EPEVTQTPSHQVTQMGQEVILRCVPISNHLYFYWYRQILGQKVEFLVSFYNNEISEKSEIFDDQFSVERPDGSNFTLKIRSTKLEDSAMYFCASSPEYFGPGTRLLVL.

The table lists this clonotype with many counts. The chain has TRBV5-6 and TRBJ2-1; D is perhaps TRBD1 or TRBD2 (5 bases each). This CDR3 is 14 amino acids long. The V end lost 4 bases, the J end lost 9 bases, and 17 bases lay between the germline ends. The germline V gene has CDR1 SGHDT and CDR2 YYEEEE. CDR3 coding DNA: TGTGCCAGCAGCCGGGCCTTCCCCGGGGCTGAGCAGTTCTTC. Protein sequence: CASSRAFPGAEQFF. Variable domain in full (rest from reference TRBV5-6 and TRBJ2-1): DAGVTQSPTHLIKTRGQQVTLRCSPKSGHDTVSWYQQALGQGPQFIFQYYEEEERQRGNFPDRFSGHQFPNYSSELNVNALLLGDSALYLCASSRAFPGAEQFFGPGTRLTVL.

This clonotype was seen repeatedly, ten times or more. The chain couples TRBV3-1 to TRBJ2-7, with 13 bases aligning to TRBD2. Germline-derived CDR1 and CDR2 are LGHDT and YNNKEL (reference sequence). This CDR3 spans 16 amino acids. V was clipped by 7 bases and J by 0 bases; unmatched bases: 6. The CDR3 DNA is TGTGCCAGCACCCGGACTAGCGGGGGCCACTCCTACGAGCAGTACTTC. Its protein is CASTRTSGGHSYEQYF.